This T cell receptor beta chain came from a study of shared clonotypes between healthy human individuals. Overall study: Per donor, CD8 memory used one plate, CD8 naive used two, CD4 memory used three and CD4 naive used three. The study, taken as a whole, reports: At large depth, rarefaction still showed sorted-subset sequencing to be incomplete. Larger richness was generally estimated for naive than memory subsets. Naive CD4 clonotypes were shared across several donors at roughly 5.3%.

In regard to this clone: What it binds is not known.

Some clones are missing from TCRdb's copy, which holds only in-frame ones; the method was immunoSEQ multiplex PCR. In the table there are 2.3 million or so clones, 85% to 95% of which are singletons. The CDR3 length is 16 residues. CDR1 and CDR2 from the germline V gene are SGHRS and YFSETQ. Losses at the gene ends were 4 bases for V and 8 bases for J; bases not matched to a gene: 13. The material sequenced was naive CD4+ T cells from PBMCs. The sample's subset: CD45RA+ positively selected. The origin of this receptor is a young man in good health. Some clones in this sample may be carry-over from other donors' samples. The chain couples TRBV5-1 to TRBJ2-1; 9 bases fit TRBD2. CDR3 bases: TGCGCCAGCAGCCCGACTAGCGGAGGCTACCAATATGAGCAGTTCTTC. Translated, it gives CASSPTSGGYQYEQFF.